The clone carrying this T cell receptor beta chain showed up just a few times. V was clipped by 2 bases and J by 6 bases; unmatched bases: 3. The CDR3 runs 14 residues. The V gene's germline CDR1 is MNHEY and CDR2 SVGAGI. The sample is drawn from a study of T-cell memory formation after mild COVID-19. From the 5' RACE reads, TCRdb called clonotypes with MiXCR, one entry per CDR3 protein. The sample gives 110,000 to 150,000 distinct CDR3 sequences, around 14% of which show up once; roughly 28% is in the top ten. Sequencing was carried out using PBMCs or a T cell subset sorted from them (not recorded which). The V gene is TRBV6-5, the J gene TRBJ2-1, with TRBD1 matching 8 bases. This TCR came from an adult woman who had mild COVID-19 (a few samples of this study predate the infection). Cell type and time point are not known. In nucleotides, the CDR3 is TGTGCCAGCAGTTACGCAGGGGGCTTCAATGAGCAGTTCTTC. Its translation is CASSYAGGFNEQFF.